Sequencing of this T cell receptor beta chain was carried out in a study of blood T cell repertoires in COVID-19. As for the study in general: The cDNA or gDNA used as material had been derived from T cells, B-cell-depleted T cells, or PBMCs.

Assay used: immunoSEQ multiplex PCR; TCRdb lists only in-frame clones, some missing. Of fewer than 250,000 clones listed, around nine tenths are singletons. The V gene's germline CDR1 is SQVTM and CDR2 ANQGSEA. The CDR3 covers 14 residues. V gave up 7 bases and J gave up 4 bases, with 19 bases separating them. The V gene is TRBV29-1, the J gene TRBJ1-1, with D maybe TRBD1 (5 bases). The clonotype originates from a human donor in a cohort sampled during active COVID-19. The sample consisted of peripheral blood. The CDR3, as DNA: TGCAGCGGCCTGGACACCCCCTATGGCACTGAAGCTTTCTTT. This encodes CSGLDTPYGTEAFF.